This is a list of T cell receptor beta chains from one sample in a study of identifying expanded T cells in peripheral blood. TCRdb's copy holds only in-frame clones and misses some; the assay was immunoSEQ multiplex PCR. The data contain approximately 79,000 clones, roughly 88% of them singletons. The sample consisted of blood. The source is a person between 18 and 75 years old in good health. The CDR3 runs from the conserved cysteine through the conserved F or W. D genes are given only for firm matches. Rows may omit the clone size; those that give it use once, few, many or a size class.

TRBJ1-1,TRBV19,few,TRBD1,TGTGCCAGCAGACAGGGGGACACTGAAGCTTTCTTT,CASRQGDTEAFF
TRBJ2-5,TRBV9,-,-,TGTGCCAGCAGCGTAGGCCACTTGGAGACCCAGTACTTC,CASSVGHLETQYF
TRBJ1-1,TRBV5-1,-,-,TGCGCCAGCAGCTGGGACACAGTGAACACTGAAGCTTTCTTT,CASSWDTVNTEAFF
TRBJ1-2,TRBV20-1,-,-,TGCAGTGCTAGACCCGGCTATGGCTACACCTTC,CSARPGYGYTF
TRBJ2-5,TRBV5-8,-,TRBD1,TGTGCCAGCAGCCCGGGACAGCAGGTACAAGAGACCCAGTACTTC,CASSPGQQVQETQYF
TRBJ2-1,TRBV10-2,-,TRBD2,TGCGCCAGCAGGGGGACTAGCGGGAGCAATGAGCAGTTCTTC,CASRGTSGSNEQFF
TRBJ2-5,TRBV19,once,-,TGTGCCAGTAGTATTTCCTCGGACAGCCGGCAAGAGACCCAGTACTTC,CASSISSDSRQETQYF
TRBJ2-1,TRBV5-1,-,TRBD1,TGCGCCAGCAGCGGGGGACAGGGAAACTACAATGAGCAGTTCTTC,CASSGGQGNYNEQFF
TRBJ1-2,TRBV5-5,-,-,TGTGCCAGCAGCTTGGTCGGCAGTACGGGTGGGGGCTACACCTTC,CASSLVGSTGGGYTF
TRBJ1-5,TRBV7-8,-,-,TGTGCCAGCAGCTTAGATACCCATCAGCCCCAGCATTTT,CASSLDTHQPQHF
TRBJ1-1,TRBV7-8,-,TRBD1,TGTGCCAGCAGCTTAGAGTCCAGGGGGTGGAACACTGAAGCTTTCTTT,CASSLESRGWNTEAFF
TRBJ2-3,TRBV9,-,-,TGTGCCAGCAGCCTCCGGACAGCTAGCACAGATACGCAGTATTTT,CASSLRTASTDTQYF
TRBJ2-1,TRBV18,-,-,TGTGCCAGCTCACCGTTTGACGATAAGGGGCAGTTCTTC,CASSPFDDKGQFF
TRBJ2-7,TRBV2,-,-,TGTGCCAGCAAGTATTCTAGCGCCTACGAGCAGTACTTC,CASKYSSAYEQYF
TRBJ2-1,TRBV10-3,-,-,TGTGCCACGGCGGGACAGCGTTACAATGAGCAGTTCTTC,CATAGQRYNEQFF
TRBJ2-7,TRBV10-3,-,-,TGTGCCATCGCTGACCTCTACGAGCAGTACTTC,CAIADLYEQYF
TRBJ2-3,TRBV6-1,-,TRBD2,TGTGCCAGCATTTTAGCGGGGGAGACTACAGATACGCAGTATTTT,CASILAGETTDTQYF
TRBJ2-7,TRBV2,-,TRBD1,TGTGCCAGCGTCCGGGGATCTACAGGGGCCTACGAGCAGTACTTC,CASVRGSTGAYEQYF
TRBJ1-5,TRBV6-1,-,-,TGTGCCAGCAGTGAATGGGGTCAGAATAATCAGCCCCAGCATTTT,CASSEWGQNNQPQHF
TRBJ1-4,TRBV10-3,-,TRBD1,TGTGCCATCGGACCAGGGGGACCTAATGAAAAACTGTTTTTT,CAIGPGGPNEKLFF
TRBJ1-3,TRBV6-5,once,-,TGTGCCAGCAAACAGGGCGGCTCTGGAAACACCATATATTTT,CASKQGGSGNTIYF
TRBJ2-5,TRBV29-1,-,-,TGCAGCGTTGCTCGGTTGCAAGAGACCCAGTACTTC,CSVARLQETQYF